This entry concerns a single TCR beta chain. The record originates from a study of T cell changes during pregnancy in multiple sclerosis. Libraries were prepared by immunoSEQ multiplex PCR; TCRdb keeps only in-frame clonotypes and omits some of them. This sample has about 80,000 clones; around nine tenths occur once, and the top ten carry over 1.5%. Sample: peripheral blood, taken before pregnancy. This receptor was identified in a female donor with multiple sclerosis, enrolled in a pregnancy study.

CDR3 sequence (DNA): TGCGCCAGCAGCCCGTCTCCCAGCGGGGGGGCTTTTAGCTCCTACAATGAGCAGTTCTTC. Protein product: CASSPSPSGGAFSSYNEQFF. This rearrangement joins TRBV5-1 to TRBJ2-1, with 10 bases aligning to TRBD2. Germline trimming cut 4 bases from V and 0 bases from J; bases unmatched to any gene: 16. The germline gives CDR1 SGHRS, CDR2 YFSETQ. The CDR3 covers 20 residues. The full variable domain, in which reference TRBV5-1 and TRBJ2-1 provide the parts outside the CDR3, is KAGVTQTPRYLIKTRGQQVTLSCSPISGHRSVSWYQQTPGQGLQFLFEYFSETQRNKGNFPGRFSGRQFSNSRSEMNVSTLELGDSALYLCASSPSPSGGAFSSYNEQFFGPGTRLTVL.